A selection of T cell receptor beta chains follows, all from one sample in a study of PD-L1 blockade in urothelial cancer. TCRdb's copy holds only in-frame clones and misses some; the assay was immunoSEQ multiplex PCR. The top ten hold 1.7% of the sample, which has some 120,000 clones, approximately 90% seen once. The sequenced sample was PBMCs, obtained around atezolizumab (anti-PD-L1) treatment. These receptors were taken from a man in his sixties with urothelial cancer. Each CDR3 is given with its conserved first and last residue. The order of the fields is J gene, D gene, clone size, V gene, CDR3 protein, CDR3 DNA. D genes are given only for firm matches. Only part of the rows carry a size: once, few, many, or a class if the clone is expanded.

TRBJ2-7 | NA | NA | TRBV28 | CASTKGARSYEQYF | TGTGCCAGCACCAAAGGGGCCAGGTCCTACGAGCAGTACTTC
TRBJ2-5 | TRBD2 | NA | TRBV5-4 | CASSPPGGAKETQYF | TGTGCCAGCAGCCCCCCGGGGGGGGCTAAAGAGACCCAGTACTTC
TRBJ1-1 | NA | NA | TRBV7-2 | CASSRRVETEAFF | TGTGCCAGCAGCCGTCGGGTAGAGACTGAAGCTTTCTTT
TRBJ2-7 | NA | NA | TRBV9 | CASSKLAGGEQYF | TGTGCCAGCAGCAAACTAGCAGGTGGTGAGCAGTACTTC
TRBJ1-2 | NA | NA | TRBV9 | CASSVAFGGRGGYTF | TGTGCCAGCAGCGTAGCTTTCGGGGGGCGTGGTGGCTACACCTTC
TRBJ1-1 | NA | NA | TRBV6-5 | CASTLGWGANSEAFF | TGTGCCAGCACTTTAGGTTGGGGCGCTAACTCTGAAGCTTTCTTT
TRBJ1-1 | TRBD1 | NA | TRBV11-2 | CASSPGQGYYTEAFF | TGTGCCAGCAGCCCCGGACAGGGTTATTACACTGAAGCTTTCTTT
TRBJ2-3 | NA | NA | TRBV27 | CASSAYGVSTDTQYF | TGTGCCAGCAGTGCGTACGGGGTTAGCACAGATACGCAGTATTTT
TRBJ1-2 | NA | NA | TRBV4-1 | CASSPIQGSEGYTF | TGCGCCAGCAGCCCCATACAGGGTTCGGAGGGCTACACCTTC
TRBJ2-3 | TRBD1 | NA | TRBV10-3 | CAISELQGAATDTQYF | TGTGCCATCAGTGAGCTACAGGGGGCTGCCACAGATACGCAGTATTTT
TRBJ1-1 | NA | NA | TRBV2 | CASSDLGGEDKAFF | TGTGCCAGCAGTGACCTGGGGGGAGAGGATAAAGCTTTCTTT
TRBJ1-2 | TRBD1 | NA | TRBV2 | CASRGQGGTFGYTF | TGTGCCAGCAGAGGACAGGGAGGGACTTTCGGCTACACCTTC
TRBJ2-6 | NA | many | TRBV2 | CASRGLSGANVLTF | TGTGCCAGCAGAGGACTCTCTGGGGCCAACGTCCTGACTTTC
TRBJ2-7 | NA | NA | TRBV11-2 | CASSSSGAYEQYF | TGTGCCAGCAGCTCCTCCGGGGCCTACGAGCAGTACTTC
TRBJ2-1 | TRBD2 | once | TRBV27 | CASSAIAGGSYNEQFF | TGTGCCAGCAGTGCGATAGCGGGGGGGTCCTACAATGAGCAGTTCTTC
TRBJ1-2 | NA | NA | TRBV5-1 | CASSLGRGYGYTF | TGCGCCAGCAGCTTAGGCAGGGGTTATGGCTACACCTTC
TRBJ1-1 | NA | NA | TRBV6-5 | CASSRTGLNTEAFF | TGTGCCAGCAGTCGTACAGGCCTGAACACTGAAGCTTTCTTT
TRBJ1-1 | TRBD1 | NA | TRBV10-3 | CAISSGQGNTEAFF | TGTGCCATCAGCTCGGGACAGGGGAACACTGAAGCTTTCTTT
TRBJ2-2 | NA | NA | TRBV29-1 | CSVVIQGDGELFF | TGCAGCGTTGTAATACAGGGTGACGGGGAGCTGTTTTTT
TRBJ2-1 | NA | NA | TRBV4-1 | CASSQEGHTGYEQFF | TGCGCCAGCAGCCAAGAGGGGCACACGGGCTATGAGCAGTTCTTC
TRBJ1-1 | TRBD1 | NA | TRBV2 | CASSPQGARTEAFF | TGTGCCAGCAGTCCACAGGGGGCGCGAACTGAAGCTTTCTTT
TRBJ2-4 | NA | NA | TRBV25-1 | CASSDTGVNFLAKNIQYF | TGTGCCAGCAGTGACACGGGGGTAAACTTCCTAGCCAAAAACATTCAGTACTTC
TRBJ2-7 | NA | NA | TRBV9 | CASSALGSSYEQYF | TGTGCCAGCAGCGCCCTGGGCTCCTCCTACGAGCAGTACTTC
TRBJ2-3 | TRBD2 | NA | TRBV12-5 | CASGPSSGAVTDTQYF | TGTGCTAGTGGTCCATCGAGCGGGGCGGTCACAGATACGCAGTATTTT
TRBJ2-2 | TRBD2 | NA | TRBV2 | CASGRAGGDYTGELFF | TGTGCCAGCGGGAGAGCGGGAGGGGATTACACCGGGGAGCTGTTTTTT
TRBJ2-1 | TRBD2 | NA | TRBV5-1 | CASSFGGGGAHNEQFF | TGCGCCAGCAGCTTTGGGGGCGGGGGGGCGCACAATGAGCAGTTCTTC
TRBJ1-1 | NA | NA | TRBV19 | CASSIVGRANTEAFF | TGTGCCAGTAGTATAGTAGGCAGGGCGAACACTGAAGCTTTCTTT
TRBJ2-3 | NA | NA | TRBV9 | CASSVELAGTDTQYF | TGTGCCAGCAGCGTAGAGTTAGCGGGCACAGATACGCAGTATTTT
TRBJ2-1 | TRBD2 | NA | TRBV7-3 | CASSLNPRRAGVGNEQFF | TGTGCCAGCAGCTTAAACCCGAGACGAGCGGGAGTAGGCAATGAGCAGTTCTTC
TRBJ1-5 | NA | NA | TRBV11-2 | CASSNPNPGRGYQPQHF | TGTGCCAGCAGCAACCCAAACCCTGGGCGGGGGTATCAGCCCCAGCATTTT
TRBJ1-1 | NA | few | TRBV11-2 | CASIKERVGTEAFF | TGTGCCAGCATAAAAGAGAGGGTTGGCACTGAAGCTTTCTTT
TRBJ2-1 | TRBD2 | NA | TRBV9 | CASSEGVSGSRQFF | TGTGCCAGCAGCGAGGGGGTTAGCGGGAGTCGGCAGTTCTTC
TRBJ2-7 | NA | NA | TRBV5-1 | CASRSSSYEQYF | TGCGCCAGCAGATCTTCCTCCTACGAGCAGTACTTC
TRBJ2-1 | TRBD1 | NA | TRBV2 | CASAEQGVHNEQFF | TGTGCCAGCGCAGAACAGGGGGTCCACAATGAGCAGTTCTTC
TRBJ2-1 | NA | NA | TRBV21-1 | CASSASPEGSSYNEQFF | TGTGCCAGCAGCGCAAGCCCGGAGGGTAGCTCCTACAATGAGCAGTTCTTC
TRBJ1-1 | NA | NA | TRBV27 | CASSLSPVGTEAFF | TGTGCCAGCAGTTTATCCCCAGTCGGGACTGAAGCTTTCTTT
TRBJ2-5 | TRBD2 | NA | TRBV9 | CASSAGRGLAGGETQYF | TGTGCCAGCAGCGCCGGGAGGGGACTAGCGGGGGGTGAGACCCAGTACTTC
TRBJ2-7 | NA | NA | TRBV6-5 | CASNSGGSYEQYF | TGTGCCAGCAACTCCGGTGGCTCCTACGAGCAGTACTTC
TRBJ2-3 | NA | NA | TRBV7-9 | CASSLKGKSTDTQYF | TGTGCCAGCAGCTTAAAGGGGAAAAGCACAGATACGCAGTATTTT
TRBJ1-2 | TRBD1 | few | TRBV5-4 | CASSSGQAYFGALYATF | TGTGCCAGCAGCTCGGGACAGGCGTACTTCGGGGCCTTATACGCGACCTTC
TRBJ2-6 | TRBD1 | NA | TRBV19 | CASTPRRTGAVSGANVLTF | TGTGCCAGTACCCCCCGGAGGACAGGCGCCGTCTCTGGGGCCAACGTCCTGACTTTC
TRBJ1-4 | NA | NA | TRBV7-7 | CASSLGFGGNEKLFF | TGTGCCAGCAGCTTAGGCTTTGGAGGGAATGAAAAACTGTTTTTT
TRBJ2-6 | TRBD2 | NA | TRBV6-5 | CASSAGGLGANVLTF | TGTGCCAGCTCTGCGGGGGGGCTTGGGGCCAACGTCCTGACTTTC
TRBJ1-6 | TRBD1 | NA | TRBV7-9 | CASSARTGSGLDSPLHF | TGTGCCAGCAGCGCCCGGACAGGGAGCGGTCTTGATTCACCCCTCCACTTT
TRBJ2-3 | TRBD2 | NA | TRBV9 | CASRGGLATDTQYF | TGTGCCAGCAGGGGGGGACTAGCCACAGATACGCAGTATTTT
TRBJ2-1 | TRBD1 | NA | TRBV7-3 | CASSSLRDREYNEQFF | TGTGCCAGCAGCTCCCTCCGGGACAGGGAATACAATGAGCAGTTCTTC
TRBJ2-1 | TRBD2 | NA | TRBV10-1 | CASSGSGSYNEQFF | TGCGCCAGCAGTGGTAGCGGGAGCTACAATGAGCAGTTCTTC
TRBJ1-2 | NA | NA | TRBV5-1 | CASSLAMRGSLNYGYTF | TGCGCCAGCAGCTTGGCCATGCGGGGCAGCCTGAACTATGGCTACACCTTC
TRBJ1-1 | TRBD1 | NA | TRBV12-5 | CASGSTGEMNTEAFF | TGTGCTAGTGGTTCGACAGGGGAAATGAACACTGAAGCTTTCTTT
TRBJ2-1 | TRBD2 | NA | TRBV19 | CASQTSGLLSNEQFF | TGTGCCAGCCAAACTAGCGGTTTATTAAGCAATGAGCAGTTCTTC
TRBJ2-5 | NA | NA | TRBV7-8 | CASSFYSRGGETQYF | TGTGCCAGCAGCTTCTATTCTAGGGGCGGTGAGACCCAGTACTTC
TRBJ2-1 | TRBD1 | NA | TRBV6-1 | CASSDRGRNEQFF | TGTGCCAGCAGTGACAGGGGGCGGAATGAGCAGTTCTTC
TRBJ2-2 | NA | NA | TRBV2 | CASRTQGLNTGELFF | TGTGCCAGCAGGACCCAGGGGCTGAACACCGGGGAGCTGTTTTTT
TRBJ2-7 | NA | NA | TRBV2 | CASSEFRQSRPYEQYF | TGTGCCAGCAGTGAATTTAGACAGAGCCGCCCCTACGAGCAGTACTTC
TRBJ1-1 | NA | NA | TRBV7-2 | CASSLGRASTEAFF | TGTGCCAGCAGCTTAGGGAGGGCGAGCACTGAAGCTTTCTTT
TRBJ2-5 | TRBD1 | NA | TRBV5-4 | CASSSGTGSSSGAQYF | TGTGCCAGCAGCTCGGGGACAGGTAGCTCTTCTGGTGCCCAGTACTTC
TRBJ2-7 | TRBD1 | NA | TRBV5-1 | CASSPTGGSYEQYF | TGCGCCAGCAGCCCTACAGGGGGTTCCTACGAGCAGTACTTC
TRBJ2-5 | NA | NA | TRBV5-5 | CASSLYPGQETQYF | TGTGCCAGCAGCTTGTACCCCGGGCAAGAGACCCAGTACTTC
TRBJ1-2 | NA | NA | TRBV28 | CASIASTEPYGYTF | TGTGCCAGCATTGCTTCGACAGAACCCTATGGCTACACCTTC